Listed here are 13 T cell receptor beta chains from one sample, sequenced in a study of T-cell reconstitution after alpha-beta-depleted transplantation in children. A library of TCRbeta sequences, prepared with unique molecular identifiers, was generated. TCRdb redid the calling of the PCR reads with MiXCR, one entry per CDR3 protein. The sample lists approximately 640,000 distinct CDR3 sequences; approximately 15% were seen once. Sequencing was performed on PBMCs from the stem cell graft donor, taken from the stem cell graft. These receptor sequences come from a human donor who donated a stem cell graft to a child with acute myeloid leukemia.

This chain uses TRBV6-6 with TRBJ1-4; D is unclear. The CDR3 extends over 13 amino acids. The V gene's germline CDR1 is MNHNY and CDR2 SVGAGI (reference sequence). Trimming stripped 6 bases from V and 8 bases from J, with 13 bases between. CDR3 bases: TGTGCCAGCAGAGGGTTAGCCTACGAAAAACTGTTTTTT. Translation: CASRGLAYEKLFF.

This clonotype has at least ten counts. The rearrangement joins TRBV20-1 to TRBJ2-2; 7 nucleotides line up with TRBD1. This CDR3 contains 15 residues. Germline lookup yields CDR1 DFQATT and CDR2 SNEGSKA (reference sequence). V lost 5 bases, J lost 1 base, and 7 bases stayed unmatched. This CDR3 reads CSAPDRTRNTGELFF. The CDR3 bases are TGCAGTGCTCCGGACAGGACAAGGAACACCGGGGAGCTGTTTTTT.

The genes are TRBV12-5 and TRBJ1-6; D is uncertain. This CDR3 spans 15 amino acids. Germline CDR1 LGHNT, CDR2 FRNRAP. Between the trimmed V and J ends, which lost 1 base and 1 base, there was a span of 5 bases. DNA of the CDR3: TGTGCTAGTGGTTTGGAGGTGTCCTATAATTCACCCCTCCACTTT. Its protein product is CASGLEVSYNSPLHF. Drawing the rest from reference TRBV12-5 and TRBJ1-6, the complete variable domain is DARVTQTPRHKVTEMGQEVTMRCQPILGHNTVFWYRQTMMQGLELLAYFRNRAPLDDSGMPKDRFSAEMPDATLATLKIQPSEPRDSAVYFCASGLEVSYNSPLHFGNGTRLTVT.

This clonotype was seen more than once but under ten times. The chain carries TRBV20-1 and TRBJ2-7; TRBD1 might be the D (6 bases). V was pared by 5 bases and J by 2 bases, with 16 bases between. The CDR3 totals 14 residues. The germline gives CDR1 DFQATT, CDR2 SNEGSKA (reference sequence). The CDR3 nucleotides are TGCAGTGCTGGAAACAGGGCTGGAACCTACGAGCAGTACTTC. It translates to CSAGNRAGTYEQYF.

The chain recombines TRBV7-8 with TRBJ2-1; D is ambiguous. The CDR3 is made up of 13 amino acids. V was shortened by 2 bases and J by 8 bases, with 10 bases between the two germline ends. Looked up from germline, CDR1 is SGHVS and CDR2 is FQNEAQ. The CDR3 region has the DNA TGTGCCAGCAGCTTAAATAATGTCCATGAGCAGTTCTTC. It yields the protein CASSLNNVHEQFF.

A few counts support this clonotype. The CDR3 nucleotides are TGTGCCAGCAGCTTGGGGGGGGATAGCTCCTACAATGAGCAGTTCTTC. It specifies CASSLGGDSSYNEQFF. The V call is TRBV5-6, the J call TRBJ2-1, with D perhaps TRBD2 (6 bases). Trimming took off 0 bases at V and 0 bases at J, with 10 bases between the two ends. The CDR3 length is 16 residues. Germline CDR1 reads SGHDT; CDR2 reads YYEEEE.

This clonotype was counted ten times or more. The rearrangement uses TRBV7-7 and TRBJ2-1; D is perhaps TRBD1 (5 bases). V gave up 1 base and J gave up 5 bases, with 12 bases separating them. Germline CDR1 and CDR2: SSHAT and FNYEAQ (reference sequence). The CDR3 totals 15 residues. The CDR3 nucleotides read TGTGCCAGCAGCTTAGGCAGGGCCCAAAACAATGAGCAGTTCTTC. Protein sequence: CASSLGRAQNNEQFF. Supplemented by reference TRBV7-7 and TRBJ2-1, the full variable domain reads GAGVSQSPRYKVTKRGQDVTLRCDPISSHATLYWYQQALGQGPEFLTYFNYEAQPDKSGLPSDRFSAERPEGSISTLTIQRTEQRDSAMYRCASSLGRAQNNEQFFGPGTRLTVL.

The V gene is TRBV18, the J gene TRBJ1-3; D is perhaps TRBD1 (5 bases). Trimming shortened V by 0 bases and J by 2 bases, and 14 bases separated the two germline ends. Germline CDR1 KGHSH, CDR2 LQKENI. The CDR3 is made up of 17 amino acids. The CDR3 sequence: CASSPPPGGVPGNTIYF. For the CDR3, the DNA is TGTGCCAGCTCACCACCGCCAGGAGGGGTCCCTGGAAACACCATATATTTT.

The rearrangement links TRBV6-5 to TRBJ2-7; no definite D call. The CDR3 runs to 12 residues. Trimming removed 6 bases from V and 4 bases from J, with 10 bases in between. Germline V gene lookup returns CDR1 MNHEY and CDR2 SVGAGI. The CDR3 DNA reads TGTGCCAGCAGCCGAGACGGATACGAGCAGTACGTC. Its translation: CASSRDGYEQYV.

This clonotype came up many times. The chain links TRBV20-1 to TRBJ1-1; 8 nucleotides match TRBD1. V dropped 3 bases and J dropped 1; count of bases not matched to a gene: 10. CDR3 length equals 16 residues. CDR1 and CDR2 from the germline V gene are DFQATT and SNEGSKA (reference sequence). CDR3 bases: TGCAGTGCTAGTGGAGGACAGGGAATTGGGAACACTGAAGCTTTCTTT. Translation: CSASGGQGIGNTEAFF.

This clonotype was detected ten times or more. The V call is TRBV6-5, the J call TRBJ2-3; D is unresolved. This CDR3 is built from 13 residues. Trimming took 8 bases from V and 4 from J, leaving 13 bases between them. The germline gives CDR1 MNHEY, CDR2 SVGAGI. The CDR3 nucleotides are TGTGCCAGCTCCTTCTCGGTAGCAGATACGCAGTATTTT. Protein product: CASSFSVADTQYF.

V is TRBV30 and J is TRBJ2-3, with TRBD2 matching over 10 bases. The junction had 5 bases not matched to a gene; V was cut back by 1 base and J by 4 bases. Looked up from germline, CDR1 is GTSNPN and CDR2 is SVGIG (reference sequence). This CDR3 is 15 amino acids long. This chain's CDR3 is CAWSEAGGPADTQYF. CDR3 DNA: TGTGCCTGGAGTGAAGCGGGGGGGCCCGCAGATACGCAGTATTTT.

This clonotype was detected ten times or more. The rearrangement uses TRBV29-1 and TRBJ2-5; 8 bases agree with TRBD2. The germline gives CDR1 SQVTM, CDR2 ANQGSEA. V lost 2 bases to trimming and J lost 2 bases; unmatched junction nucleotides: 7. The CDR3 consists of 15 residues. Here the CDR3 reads CSVERAGDLQETQYF. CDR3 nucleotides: TGCAGCGTTGAACGAGCGGGGGACCTACAAGAGACCCAGTACTTC.